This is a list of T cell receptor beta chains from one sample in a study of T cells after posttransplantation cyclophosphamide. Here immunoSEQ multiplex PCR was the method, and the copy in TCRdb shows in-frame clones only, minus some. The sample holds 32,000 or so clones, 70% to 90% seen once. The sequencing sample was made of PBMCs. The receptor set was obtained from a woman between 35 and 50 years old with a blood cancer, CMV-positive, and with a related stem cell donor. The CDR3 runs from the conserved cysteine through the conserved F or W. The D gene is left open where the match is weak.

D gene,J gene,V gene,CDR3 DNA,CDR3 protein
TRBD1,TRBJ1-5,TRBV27,TGTGCCAGCCAACAGATACAGGGGGGTAGCAATCAGCCCCAGCATTTT,CASQQIQGGSNQPQHF
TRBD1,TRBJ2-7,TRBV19,TGTGCCAGTAGAGTGAGGGGGACAGGATCCTACGAGCAGTACTTC,CASRVRGTGSYEQYF
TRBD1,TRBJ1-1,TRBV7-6,TGTGCCAGCAGCCGGAGTCCCACGGGGACAGGAAAAAACACTGAAGCTTTCTTT,CASSRSPTGTGKNTEAFF
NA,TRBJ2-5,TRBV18,TGTGCCAGCTCACCACCGTGGCAGGGCCAAGAGACCCAGTACTTC,CASSPPWQGQETQYF
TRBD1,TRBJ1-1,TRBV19,TGTGCCAGTAGCCTACAGGGGGCCGCTGAAGCTTTCTTT,CASSLQGAAEAFF
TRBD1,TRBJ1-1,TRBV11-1,TGTGCCAGCAGCCCAAATCCGGGACAGGGGCAAAGGACTGAAGCTTTCTTT,CASSPNPGQGQRTEAFF
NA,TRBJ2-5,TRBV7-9,TGTGCCAGCAGCCAAACTAGCTCGGGCGGGGAGACCCAGTACTTC,CASSQTSSGGETQYF
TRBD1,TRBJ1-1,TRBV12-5,TGTGCTAGTGGTCCCTCCCATTGGGACAGGGGAGGGGGGCACACTGAAGCTTTCTTT,CASGPSHWDRGGGHTEAFF
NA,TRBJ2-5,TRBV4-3,TGCGCCAGCAGCCCCCACCCACTTAGCGAGGAGACCCAGTACTTC,CASSPHPLSEETQYF
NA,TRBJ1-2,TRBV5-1,TGCGCCAGCAGCTTGGACAGGCGCCGCTATGGCTACACCTTC,CASSLDRRRYGYTF
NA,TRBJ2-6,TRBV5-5,TGTGCCAGCAGCTTGTCAACTGGGGCCAACGTCCTGACTTTC,CASSLSTGANVLTF
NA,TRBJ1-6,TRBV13,TGTGCCAGCAGCTTAGGCGGGCAGGGTTGGACACCCCTCCACTTT,CASSLGGQGWTPLHF
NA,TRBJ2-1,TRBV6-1,TGTGCCAGCAGGGGGGGGGACAACCAGAGGAATGAGCAGTTCTTC,CASRGGDNQRNEQFF
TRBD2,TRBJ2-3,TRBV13,TGTGCCAGCAGCGTCCGGACTAGCGGGGGCCCCCGGGATACGCAGTATTTT,CASSVRTSGGPRDTQYF
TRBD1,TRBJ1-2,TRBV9,TGTGCCAGCAGCGATGACAGGGGAGGAGGTGGCTACACCTTC,CASSDDRGGGGYTF
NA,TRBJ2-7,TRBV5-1,TGCGCCAGCAGCTTGGACCAGGAGCAGTACTTC,CASSLDQEQYF
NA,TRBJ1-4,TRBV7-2,TGTGCCAGCAGCTTAGAATGGGCGGGAGAAAAACTGTTTTTT,CASSLEWAGEKLFF
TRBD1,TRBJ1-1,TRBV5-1,TGCGCCAGCAGCTTGGCAGGGGGTTACACTGAAGCTTTCTTT,CASSLAGGYTEAFF
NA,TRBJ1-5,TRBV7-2,TGTGCCAGCAGCACGACAGCTAGCAATCAGCCCCAGCATTTT,CASSTTASNQPQHF
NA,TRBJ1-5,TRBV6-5,TGTGCCAGCAGTCTCCCGGGGGGCTCTCAGCCCCAGCATTTT,CASSLPGGSQPQHF
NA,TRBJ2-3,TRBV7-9,TGTGCCAGCAGGGCTGGAGCCACAGATACGCAGTATTTT,CASRAGATDTQYF
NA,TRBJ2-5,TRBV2,TGTGCCAGCAGTCGAACGGACTCCAATTCGGAGACCCAGTACTTC,CASSRTDSNSETQYF
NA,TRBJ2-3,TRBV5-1,TGCGCCAGCAGCTTGGCGGGGTACAACACAGATACGCAGTATTTT,CASSLAGYNTDTQYF
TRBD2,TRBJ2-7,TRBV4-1,TGCGCCAGCAGCCCCTCTCTAGCGGCGGCCTACGAGCAGTACTTC,CASSPSLAAAYEQYF
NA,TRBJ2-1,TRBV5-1,TGCGCCAGCAGCTTGTTATCGGGCTACAATGAGCAGTTCTTC,CASSLLSGYNEQFF
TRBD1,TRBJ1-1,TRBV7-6,TGTGCCAGCAGCCCCAGGGGGACCCATGAAGCTTTCTTT,CASSPRGTHEAFF
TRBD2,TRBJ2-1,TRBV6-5,TGTGCCAGCAGTTACGGCGGGGGGGCCTACAATGAGCAGTTCTTC,CASSYGGGAYNEQFF
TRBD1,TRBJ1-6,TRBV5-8,TGTGCCAGCAGCGGGGGACAGACCATACGCCCCGATTATAATTCACCCCTCCACTTT,CASSGGQTIRPDYNSPLHF
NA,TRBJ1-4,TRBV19,TGTGTGACGCAGGGTTCCCGCGGTGAAAAACTGTTTTTT,CVTQGSRGEKLFF
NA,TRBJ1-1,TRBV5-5,TGTGCCAGCAGCCTGGGGTCGCGCCTCGACACTGAAGCTTTCTTT,CASSLGSRLDTEAFF